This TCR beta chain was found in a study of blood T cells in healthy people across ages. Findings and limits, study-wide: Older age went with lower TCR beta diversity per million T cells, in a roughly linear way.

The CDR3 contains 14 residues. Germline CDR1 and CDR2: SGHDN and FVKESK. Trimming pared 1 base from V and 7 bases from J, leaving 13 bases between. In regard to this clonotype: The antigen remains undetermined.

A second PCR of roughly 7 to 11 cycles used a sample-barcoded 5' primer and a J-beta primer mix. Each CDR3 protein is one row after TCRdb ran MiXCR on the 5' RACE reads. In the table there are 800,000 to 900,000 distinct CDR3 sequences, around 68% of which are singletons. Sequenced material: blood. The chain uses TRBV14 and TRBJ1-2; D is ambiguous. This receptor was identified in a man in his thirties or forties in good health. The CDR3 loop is CASSQVGRPSGYTF. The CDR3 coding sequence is TGTGCCAGCAGCCAAGTTGGACGGCCTTCTGGCTACACCTTC.